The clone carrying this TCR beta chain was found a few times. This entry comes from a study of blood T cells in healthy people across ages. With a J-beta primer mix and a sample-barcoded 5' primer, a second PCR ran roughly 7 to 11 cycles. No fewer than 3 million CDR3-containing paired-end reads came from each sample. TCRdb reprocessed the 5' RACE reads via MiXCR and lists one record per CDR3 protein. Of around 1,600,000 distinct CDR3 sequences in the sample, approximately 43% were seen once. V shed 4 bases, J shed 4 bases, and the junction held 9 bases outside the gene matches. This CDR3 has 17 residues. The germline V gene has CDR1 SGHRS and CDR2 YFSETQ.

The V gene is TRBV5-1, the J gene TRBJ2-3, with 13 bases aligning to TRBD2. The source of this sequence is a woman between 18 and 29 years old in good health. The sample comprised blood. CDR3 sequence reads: CASSQSLGLAGPDTQYF. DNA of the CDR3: TGCGCCAGCAGCCAGTCCTTGGGACTAGCGGGACCAGATACGCAGTATTTT.